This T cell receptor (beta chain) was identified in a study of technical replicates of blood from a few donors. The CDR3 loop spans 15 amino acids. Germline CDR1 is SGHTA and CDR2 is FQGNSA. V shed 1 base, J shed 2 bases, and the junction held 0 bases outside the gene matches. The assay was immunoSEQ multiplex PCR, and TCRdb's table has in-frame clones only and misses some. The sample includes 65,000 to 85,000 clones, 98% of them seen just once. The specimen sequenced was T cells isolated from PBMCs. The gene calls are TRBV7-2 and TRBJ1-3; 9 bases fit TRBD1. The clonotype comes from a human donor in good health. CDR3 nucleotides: TGTGCCAGCAGCTTAGGGACAGGGGCTGGAAACACCATATATTTT. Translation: CASSLGTGAGNTIYF.